Presented here are 9 T cell receptor beta chains from one specimen sequenced in a study of vaccination and CD4 T cells after COVID-19. Regarding treatment: roughly 11-day PBMC culture with coronavirus spike peptide pools or control peptides (ViraFEST assay). The Oncomine TCR Beta short-read assay sequenced DNA from cultured CD4+ T cells. One entry per CDR3 protein results from TCRdb running MiXCR on the PCR reads. The sample lists over 20,000 distinct CDR3 sequences, around 50% seen once, with around 5.5% in the top ten. These receptors' targets are unknown. Input material: CD4+ T cells from blood, cultured in vitro. These receptors all stem from a human donor who had recovered from COVID-19.

The sample holds a few counts of this clonotype. The chain has TRBV2 and TRBJ1-2, with TRBD1 matching 9 bases. The CDR3 sequence is 14 residues long. V trimming: 11 bases; J trimming: 7 bases; junction bases outside the gene matches: 14. The germline V gene has CDR1 SNHLY and CDR2 FYNNEI. This CDR3 is CAQSKDRGSSGYTF. CDR3 in DNA: TGTGCCCAATCCAAGGACAGGGGATCCAGTGGCTACACCTTC.

This clonotype came up a few times. The chain has TRBV6-1 and TRBJ1-5; no firm D call. Trimming shortened V by 6 bases and J by 3 bases, and 6 bases separated the two germline ends. This CDR3 has 12 amino acids. Germline CDR1 is MNHNS and CDR2 is SASEGT. CDR3 amino acids: CASSQTNQPQHF. The CDR3 coding sequence is TGTGCCAGCAGCCAGACCAATCAGCCCCAGCATTTT.

The chain joins TRBV21-1 to TRBJ2-5. TRBV21-1 counts as a pseudogene. The CDR3 length is 13 residues. This CDR3 is CASSFVSQETQYF. CDR3 bases: TGTGCCAGCAGCTTTGTCAGCCAAGAGACCCAGTACTTC.

This CDR3 is CSARAGGAQPQHF. The CDR3 coding sequence is TGCAGTGCTAGAGCAGGAGGGGCTCAGCCCCAGCATTTT. This chain links TRBV20-1 with TRBJ1-5; the D gene is possibly TRBD1 (5 bases). This CDR3 contains 13 residues. V was shortened by 1 base and J by 6 bases, with 10 bases between the two germline ends. Germline CDR1 is DFQATT and CDR2 is SNEGSKA (reference sequence).

This rearrangement joins TRBV27 to TRBJ1-3; D unclear. The CDR3 contains 13 residues. Germline CDR1 MNHEY, CDR2 SMNVEV (reference sequence). Deletions cut 5 bases from V and 0 bases from J, with 5 bases between. The CDR3 DNA reads as TGTGCCAGCAGTATGAGCTCTGGAAACACCATATATTTT. Residues: CASSMSSGNTIYF.

This clonotype has a handful of counts. The chain carries TRBV11-2 and TRBJ2-7; 7 bases agree with TRBD1. Germline V gives CDR1 SGHAT, CDR2 FQNNGV. V shed 5 bases, J shed 6 bases, and the junction held 1 base outside the gene matches. The CDR3 length is 11 residues. The CDR3 is CASSRQGEQYF. CDR3 DNA: TGTGCCAGCAGCCGACAGGGCGAGCAGTACTTC.

This clonotype appeared a few times. This sequence joins TRBV7-9 and TRBJ1-1; D possibly corresponds to TRBD1 (6 bases). V lost 3 bases, J lost 12 bases, and 17 bases lay in between. Looked up from germline, CDR1 is SEHNR and CDR2 is FQNEAQ (reference sequence). The length of the CDR3 is 13 residues. The CDR3 DNA sequence: TGTGCCAGCAGCTTTACAGGGACCGAGGTGACTTTCTTT. This encodes CASSFTGTEVTFF.

This clonotype was seen a few times. V usage is TRBV30 and J usage is TRBJ1-2; D is uncertain. Deletions cut 0 bases from V and 5 bases from J, with 10 bases between. Germline V CDR1 and CDR2: GTSNPN, SVGIG (reference sequence). CDR3 length equals 13 residues. In nucleotides, the CDR3 is TGTGCCTGGAGTGTAAAGGCGTCGTATGGCTACACCTTC. Encoded protein: CAWSVKASYGYTF.

The rearrangement uses TRBV5-4 and TRBJ2-2; D remains ambiguous. The V end was cut by 5 bases, the J end by 0 bases, with 8 bases between. The CDR3 loop spans 14 amino acids. From germline, CDR1 is SGHNT and CDR2 YYREEE (reference sequence). The CDR3 loop is CASSPLTNTGELFF. The CDR3 coding sequence is TGTGCCAGCAGTCCGCTAACGAACACCGGGGAGCTGTTTTTT.